A single sample gave rise to the 24 T cell receptor beta chains below, sequenced in a study of T cells in Graves' hyperthyroidism and ophthalmopathy. The source material, RNA transcripts, was used to amplify TCR beta CDR3 regions. The HTBI primer set served for first-round RT-PCR of the TCR CDR3. TCRdb re-called the multiplex PCR reads with MiXCR, one entry per CDR3 protein. Among 250,000 to 300,000 distinct CDR3 sequences listed, roughly 15% were seen once. Sequenced sample: blood. All receptors come from a middle-aged woman with Graves' hyperthyroidism.

This clonotype came up many times. V gene TRBV11-1 combines with J gene TRBJ1-2, with 7 bases aligning to TRBD1. There are 13 residues in the CDR3. From germline, CDR1 is SGHAT and CDR2 FQDESV (reference sequence). The trim removed 5 bases at V and 8 bases at J, leaving 8 bases unmatched. The CDR3: CASSPGQAYGYTF. CDR3 coding DNA: TGTGCCAGCAGCCCCGGACAGGCGTACGGCTACACCTTC.

This clonotype has at least ten counts. The V call is TRBV11-2, the J call TRBJ2-1, with 12 bases matching TRBD2. Germline values: CDR1 SGHAT, CDR2 FQNNGV. CDR3 length equals 15 residues. V lost 5 bases to trimming and J lost 8 bases; unmatched junction nucleotides: 7. The CDR3 spells CASSLLAGGWDEQFF. Written as DNA, the CDR3 is TGTGCCAGCAGCCTTCTAGCGGGAGGGTGGGATGAGCAGTTCTTC.

The V gene is TRBV12-3 or TRBV12-4, the J gene TRBJ1-5; 9 nucleotides agree with TRBD1. Trimming at V came to 8 bases and at J to 1 base, leaving 9 bases not matched to a gene. The CDR3 consists of 16 residues. CDR3 bases: TGTGCCAGCCGCGTATCCGGGACAGGGAGCAATCAGCCCCAGCATTTT. It yields the protein CASRVSGTGSNQPQHF.

The rearrangement joins TRBV12-3 or TRBV12-4 to TRBJ2-5; 10 nucleotides agree with TRBD2. The CDR3 has 17 residues. V lost 6 bases, J lost 0 bases, and 10 bases stayed unmatched. As DNA, the CDR3 is TGTGCCAGCAGCCCTATTCTAGCGGGAGACTACCAAGAGACCCAGTACTTC. It encodes CASSPILAGDYQETQYF.

This clonotype occurred many times. Written as DNA, the CDR3 is TGTGCCAGTAATGAGGGGCTCAATTCACCCCTCCACTTT. Its protein is CASNEGLNSPLHF. V gene TRBV19 combines with J gene TRBJ1-6; weak D call: TRBD1 (5 bases). V was shortened by 7 bases and J by 7 bases, with 11 bases between the two germline ends. Per germline, CDR1 LNHDA and CDR2 SQIVND (reference sequence). CDR3 length equals 13 residues.

The sample holds many counts of this clonotype. The chain has TRBV12-3 or TRBV12-4 and TRBJ2-3, with D maybe TRBD1 (6 bases). Trimming cost V 1 base and J 1 base, with 12 bases left between them. The CDR3 spans 16 residues. The CDR3 loop is CASSLGESGGTDTQYF. DNA for the CDR3: TGTGCCAGCAGTTTAGGCGAGTCAGGGGGCACAGATACGCAGTATTTT.

Only a few counts were recorded for this clonotype. The chain joins TRBV9 to TRBJ2-7; 7 bases align to TRBD2. Per the germline V gene, CDR1 is SGDLS and CDR2 is YYNGEE. CDR3 size: 16 residues. Trimming removed 2 bases from V and 0 bases from J; junction bases left unmatched: 8. As DNA, the CDR3 is TGTGCCAGCAGCGTCGGTGCGGGAGCCTTCTCCTACGAGCAGTACTTC. Translated, it gives CASSVGAGAFSYEQYF.

This clonotype was seen repeatedly, ten times or more. This chain links TRBV20-1 with TRBJ1-2, with D possibly matching TRBD1 (5 bases). The V gene's germline CDR1 is DFQATT and CDR2 SNEGSKA (reference sequence). The length of the CDR3 is 13 residues. Trimming stripped 3 bases from V and 5 bases from J, with 13 bases between. The CDR3 spells CSASSTTVYGYTF. The CDR3 DNA is TGCAGTGCTAGCTCTACGACAGTATATGGCTACACCTTC.

This clonotype was seen many times. The chain is built from TRBV2 and TRBJ1-6, with D possibly being TRBD1 (5 bases). Trimming removed 6 bases at V and 9 bases at J, with 9 bases between. The germline gives CDR1 SNHLY, CDR2 FYNNEI. CDR3 length: 12 residues. CDR3 sequence (DNA): TGTGCCAGCAGAGGGGAAAGTTCACCCCTCCACTTT. Protein sequence: CASRGESSPLHF.

This clonotype was counted ten times or more. The J gene is TRBJ1-3, the V gene TRBV3-1; the D gene is possibly TRBD1 (5 bases). The V end lost 4 bases, the J end lost 0 bases, and 7 bases lay between the germline ends. The CDR3 consists of 14 residues. Germline V gene lookup returns CDR1 LGHDT and CDR2 YNNKEL (reference sequence). CDR3 coding DNA: TGTGCCAGCAGCCGGGACCTCTCTGGAAACACCATATATTTT. It codes for CASSRDLSGNTIYF.

This clonotype was seen repeatedly, ten times or more. The chain is built from TRBV10-3 and TRBJ2-3, with 11 positions matching TRBD2. The CDR3 runs to 18 residues. The germline CDR1 and CDR2 sequences are ENHRY and SYGVKD. The trim removed 3 bases at V and 4 bases at J, leaving 12 bases unmatched. The CDR3 region is CAISDRSGRAASPDTQYF. The DNA for the CDR3 is TGTGCCATCAGTGATCGTAGCGGGAGGGCCGCTTCCCCAGATACGCAGTATTTT.

This clonotype occurred many times. V gene TRBV4-1 combines with J gene TRBJ1-2; 7 bases are a match to TRBD1. The V segment lost 4 bases and the J segment 6 bases; nucleotides outside the gene matches: 17. This CDR3 has 17 residues. Germline V gene lookup returns CDR1 MGHRA and CDR2 YSYEKL. For the CDR3, the DNA is TGCGCCAGCAGCCCCTATCGGCAAGAGGGGGCCAGTCATGGCTACACCTTC. Translated, it gives CASSPYRQEGASHGYTF.

This clonotype was picked up a small number of times. CDR3 coding DNA: TGTGCCAGTGCCCCGGGACTAGCGGGTTACAATGAGCAGTTCTTC. This gives the protein CASAPGLAGYNEQFF. The chain is built from TRBV6-1 and TRBJ2-1, with 12 bases fitting TRBD2. Losses at the gene ends were 9 bases for V and 4 bases for J; bases not matched to a gene: 7. Germline V gene data show CDR1 as MNHNS and CDR2 as SASEGT. The CDR3 totals 15 residues.

A word on this clonotype: One end of the junction does not line up with germline, which may come from a read error. The V and J genes are TRBV12-3 or TRBV12-4 and TRBJ2-5; 7 bases align to TRBD1. This CDR3 contains 13 residues. For the CDR3, the DNA is TGTGCCAGCGCCCCGAGGGGGCTAGAGACTCAGTACTTC. Protein sequence: CASAPRGLETQYF.

CDR3 bases: TGTGCCTGGGCTGGGACAGGGGCCAACGTCCTGACTTTC. Its protein product is CAWAGTGANVLTF. The rearrangement uses TRBV30 and TRBJ2-6, with D perhaps TRBD1 (6 bases). V was clipped by 5 bases and J by 4 bases, with 9 bases between them. The CDR3 runs 13 residues. Germline V gene data show CDR1 as GTSNPN and CDR2 as SVGIG (reference sequence). Looking up the rest from reference TRBV30 and TRBJ2-6 gives the full variable domain: SQTIHQWPATLVQPVGSPLSLECTVEGTSNPNLYWYRQAAGRGLQLLFYSVGIGQISSEVPQNLSASRPQDRQFILSSKKLLLSDSGFYLCAWAGTGANVLTFGAGSRLTVL.

This clonotype was recorded many times. The chain employs TRBV20-1 and TRBJ2-7; perhaps TRBD2 as D (7 bases). V lost 2 bases, J lost 3 bases, and 11 bases lay in between. The germline V gene has CDR1 DFQATT and CDR2 SNEGSKA (reference sequence). The CDR3 has 13 amino acids. The CDR3 spells CSARRGRGYEQYF. The CDR3 DNA follows: TGCAGTGCTAGAAGGGGGAGGGGCTACGAGCAGTACTTC.

This clonotype was recorded many times. The chain employs TRBV19 and TRBJ1-1; a weak D match, TRBD1 (6 bases). The CDR3 loop spans 12 amino acids. Trimming removed 5 bases at V and 7 bases at J, with 11 bases between. Germline lookup yields CDR1 LNHDA and CDR2 SQIVND (reference sequence). CDR3 nucleotide sequence: TGTGCCAGTAGTCCAGGGGTGGTTGAAGCTTTCTTT. Translation: CASSPGVVEAFF.

CDR3 region: CSAREGTVNQPQHF. CDR3 DNA: TGCAGTGCTAGAGAGGGGACAGTGAATCAGCCCCAGCATTTT. The V gene is TRBV20-1, the J gene TRBJ1-5; 7 positions match TRBD1. The germline V gene encodes CDR1 DFQATT and CDR2 SNEGSKA (reference sequence). V was pared by 0 bases and J by 4 bases, with 3 bases of the junction left unmatched. The CDR3 loop spans 14 amino acids.

This chain joins TRBV10-2 and TRBJ2-3, with 7 bases that match TRBD1. The CDR3 extends over 12 amino acids. Unmatched junction bases numbered 2, after V lost 3 bases and J lost 8 bases. Germline CDR1 is WSHSY and CDR2 is SAAADI. The CDR3 is CASSDPGGTQYF. Written as DNA, the CDR3 is TGCGCCAGCAGTGATCCAGGGGGTACGCAGTATTTT.

This clonotype was detected many times. This sequence joins TRBV6-1 and TRBJ1-1; 7 bases match TRBD1. V was pared by 11 bases and J by 0 bases, with 6 bases of the junction left unmatched. This CDR3 contains 13 residues. The V gene's germline CDR1 is MNHNS and CDR2 SASEGT. Here the CDR3 reads CAGAGGLNTEAFF. CDR3 DNA sequence: TGTGCCGGAGCAGGGGGTTTGAACACTGAAGCTTTCTTT.

At least ten counts were recorded for this clonotype. The chain couples TRBV11-2 to TRBJ2-1; 7 bases match TRBD1. The CDR3 loop spans 16 amino acids. V lost 4 bases to trimming and J lost 4 bases; unmatched junction nucleotides: 10. The V gene's germline CDR1 is SGHAT and CDR2 FQNNGV. The CDR3 reads CASSSFDRADYNEQFF. Written as DNA, the CDR3 is TGTGCCAGCAGCTCCTTCGACAGGGCAGATTACAATGAGCAGTTCTTC. The variable domain in full, with the rest retrieved from reference TRBV11-2 and TRBJ2-1, is EAGVAQSPRYKIIEKRQSVAFWCNPISGHATLYWYQQILGQGPKLLIQFQNNGVVDDSQLPKDRFSAERLKGVDSTLKIQPAKLEDSAVYLCASSSFDRADYNEQFFGPGTRLTVL.

This clonotype came up many times. This CDR3 reads CASSHPNTEAFF. CDR3 coding DNA: TGTGCCAGCAGCCACCCGAACACTGAAGCTTTCTTT. The chain couples TRBV3-1 to TRBJ1-1, with no clear D. The CDR3 extends over 12 amino acids. From germline, CDR1 is LGHDT and CDR2 YNNKEL (reference sequence). The germline V and J ends were trimmed by 3 bases and 1 base, with 3 bases remaining between them. Full variable domain (outside the CDR3, taken from reference TRBV3-1 and TRBJ1-1): DTAVSQTPKYLVTQMGNDKSIKCEQNLGHDTMYWYKQDSKKFLKIMFSYNNKELIINETVPNRFSPKSPDKAHLNLHINSLELGDSAVYFCASSHPNTEAFFGQGTRLTVV.

The chain carries TRBV9 and TRBJ2-7; 11 bases fit TRBD1. With the DNA end fitting TRBJ2-1 better, the J assignment may be wrong. Per germline, CDR1 SGDLS and CDR2 YYNGEE. The CDR3 length is 18 residues. The CDR3 protein is CASSVEAPGQGVGYEQFF. In DNA, the CDR3 is TGTGCCAGCAGCGTAGAGGCCCCGGGACAGGGGGTAGGCTACGAGCAGTTCTTC.

This clonotype was seen at least ten times. The J gene is TRBJ2-7, the V gene TRBV15; 8 positions agree with TRBD1. CDR3 size: 14 residues. Germline assignment: CDR1 LNHNV and CDR2 YYDKDF (reference sequence). V shed 5 bases and J 3 bases; nucleotides not matched to a gene: 6. CDR3: CATSAHRGNYEQYF. For the CDR3, the DNA is TGTGCCACCAGCGCTCACAGGGGGAACTACGAGCAGTACTTC.